Following are 10 T cell receptor beta chains from one sample sequenced in a study of blood T cells in healthy people across ages. Using a J-beta primer mix together with a sample-barcoded 5' primer, a second PCR was run for roughly 7 to 11 cycles. TCRdb used MiXCR to reprocess the 5' RACE reads, holding one entry per CDR3 protein. Of approximately 790,000 distinct CDR3 sequences in the sample, around 62% are singletons; the top ten hold about 27%. Input material: blood. These receptors were taken from a man aged 25-45 years in good health.

Many counts were recorded for this clonotype. This chain connects TRBV4-2 to TRBJ2-6; D remains ambiguous. Trimming removed 1 base from V and 0 bases from J, with 13 bases in between. The CDR3 is 18 residues long. In germline, CDR1 is LGHNA, CDR2 YNFKEQ. CDR3 region: CASSQGIDGSSGANVLTF. CDR3 DNA: TGTGCCAGCAGCCAAGGTATTGACGGGTCCTCTGGGGCCAACGTCCTGACTTTC.

The V and J genes are TRBV5-1 and TRBJ2-3; 10 bases align to TRBD1. Trimming removed 5 bases from V and 5 bases from J; junction bases left unmatched: 5. Germline CDR1 and CDR2: SGHRS and YFSETQ. The CDR3 length is 14 residues. The CDR3, as DNA: TGCGCCAGCAGGTTGACAGGGGGCAGAGATACGCAGTATTTT. Translation: CASRLTGGRDTQYF.

The chain is built from TRBV9 and TRBJ2-7, with TRBD2 matching 14 bases. The CDR3 has 16 residues. V lost 4 bases, J lost 4 bases, and 7 bases stayed unmatched. The germline CDR1 and CDR2 sequences are SGDLS and YYNGEE. In nucleotides, the CDR3 is TGTGCCAGCAGCCCTGGACTAGCGGGGGGTTTTTACGAGCAGTACTTC. The encoded protein is CASSPGLAGGFYEQYF.

The chain joins TRBV2 to TRBJ2-2; the D gene is possibly TRBD2 (6 bases). Germline CDR1 reads SNHLY; CDR2 reads FYNNEI. The V gene lost 0 bases and the J gene lost 6 bases, with 8 bases spanning the gap. The CDR3 has 14 amino acids. The DNA of the CDR3 is TGTGCCAGCAGTGAAGCGCGGGATGCCGGGGAGCTGTTTTTT. This gives the protein CASSEARDAGELFF.

The chain couples TRBV20-1 to TRBJ2-7; D uncertain. The CDR3 spans 12 residues. Germline V gives CDR1 DFQATT, CDR2 SNEGSKA (reference sequence). V lost 2 bases and J 5 bases, leaving 10 bases between the germline ends. The CDR3 DNA is TGCAGTGCTAGAATAGTGGGAAACGAGCAGTACTTC. It codes for CSARIVGNEQYF.

The chain has TRBV12-3 or TRBV12-4 and TRBJ2-1; D might be TRBD2 (6 bases). The V end was cut by 2 bases, the J end by 8 bases, with 13 bases between. The CDR3 length is 14 residues. CDR3 sequence: CASSLFGGRDEQFF. As DNA, the CDR3 is TGTGCCAGCAGTTTATTCGGGGGAAGGGATGAGCAGTTCTTC.

The gene calls are TRBV5-1 and TRBJ2-7; TRBD1 might be the D (5 bases). The V end lost 3 bases, the J end lost 1 base, and 11 bases lay between the germline ends. Germline loops: CDR1 SGHRS, CDR2 YFSETQ. This CDR3 spans 14 amino acids. CDR3 in DNA: TGCGCCAGCAGCTCAATACAGGTATCCTACGAGCAGTACTTC. Translated, it gives CASSSIQVSYEQYF.

The gene calls are TRBV6-2 or TRBV6-3 and TRBJ2-1; tentatively, D is TRBD1 or TRBD2 (5 bases each). This CDR3 has 14 amino acids. V lost 0 bases and J lost 9, with 12 bases in between. The germline V gene encodes CDR1 MNHEY and CDR2 SVGEGT. CDR3 sequence (DNA): TGTGCCAGCAGTTACTCTACGGGGACGGGTGAGCAGTTCTTC. Translation gives CASSYSTGTGEQFF.

This chain links TRBV6-6 with TRBJ1-4; possibly TRBD1 for D (5 bases). Deletions cut 2 bases from V and 0 bases from J, with 10 bases between. Germline V CDR1 and CDR2: MNHNY, SVGAGI (reference sequence). This CDR3 comprises 16 residues. The CDR3 sequence: CASSYVRQSTNEKLFF. The DNA of the CDR3 is TGTGCCAGCAGTTACGTCAGACAGTCAACTAATGAAAAACTGTTTTTT.

This chain uses TRBV21-1 with TRBJ1-4; the listed D gene, TRBD1, was not tested against the DNA. TRBV21-1 is deemed a pseudogene. The CDR3 covers 15 residues. This CDR3 is CASSRRDRRREKLFF. For the CDR3, the DNA is TGTGCCAGCAGCAGGCGGGACAGGCGCAGGGAAAAACTGTTTTTT.